The 12 T cell receptor beta chains in this list originate from one sample, sequenced in a study of blood T cells in healthy people across ages (dated by TCRdb to the mid-2010s). Receptor amplification or capture employed 5' RACE. This sample was sequenced with an Illumina HiSeq 2500. A second about 7 to 11 cycle PCR used a sample-barcoded 5' primer and a J-beta primer mix. TCRdb handled the public reads itself, with Q25 trimming in fastp and clone calling in MiXCR, and kept productive beta chains. Duplicate CDR3 protein sequences are folded into a single record with the most common DNA and genes. Recorded for this sample are 600,000 or so distinct CDR3 sequences; over 20% of them occurred a single time. The ten largest clones capture roughly 3.7% of the sample. The sequenced sample was blood. These receptors came from a man aged 70-80 years in good health.

This clonotype has only one observation. V usage is TRBV6-1 and J usage is TRBJ2-3; 7 bases line up with TRBD1. The V gene end was trimmed by 8 bases and the J gene end by 2 bases; junction bases not matched to a gene: 7. Germline CDR1 MNHNS, CDR2 SASEGT. The CDR3 totals 14 residues. CDR3 nucleotides: TGTGCCAGCGGCAGGGGGTCCCTCACAGATACGCAGTATTTT. This gives the protein CASGRGSLTDTQYF.

The gene calls are TRBV20-1 and TRBJ2-7, with 9 bases lining up with TRBD1. Germline CDR1 and CDR2: DFQATT and SNEGSKA (reference sequence). The CDR3 covers 17 residues. V lost 0 bases, J lost 0 bases, and 9 bases stayed unmatched. Written as DNA, the CDR3 is TGCAGTGCTAGAGATTGGGGTGGGACAGGGTCCTCCTACGAGCAGTACTTC. Residues: CSARDWGGTGSSYEQYF.

This sequence joins TRBV20-1 and TRBJ2-5, with 9 bases aligning to TRBD2. In germline, CDR1 is DFQATT, CDR2 SNEGSKA (reference sequence). V was pared by 2 bases and J by 5 bases, with 6 bases of the junction left unmatched. The CDR3 has 14 residues. The CDR3 reads CSARTSGGWETQYF. The DNA for the CDR3 is TGCAGTGCTAGAACAAGCGGGGGGTGGGAGACCCAGTACTTC.

This clonotype was counted a few times. This chain connects TRBV20-1 to TRBJ2-5; 12 positions agree with TRBD2. Matching the DNA end better, TRBJ2-7 makes the J call doubtful. Germline-derived CDR1 and CDR2 are DFQATT and SNEGSKA (reference sequence). This CDR3 has 15 residues. The CDR3 loop reads CSASYGLAGLYEQYF. The DNA of the CDR3 is TGCAGTGCTAGTTACGGACTAGCGGGATTGTACGAGCAGTACTTC.

This clonotype was counted between two and nine times. The V gene is TRBV10-3, the J gene TRBJ2-5; 11 bases align to TRBD2. Germline CDR1 reads ENHRY; CDR2 reads SYGVKD. There are 14 residues in the CDR3. J was trimmed by 3 bases and V by 8 bases; bases with no gene match: 5. The CDR3 is CAIGLAGTKETQYF. The CDR3 region has the DNA TGTGCCATCGGACTAGCGGGCACTAAAGAGACCCAGTACTTC.

The chain's CDR3 is CATSRTGNSGNTIYF. The CDR3 DNA reads as TGTGCCACCAGTAGGACTGGAAACTCTGGAAACACCATATATTTT. V and J are TRBV15 and TRBJ1-3; no firm D call. The CDR3 length is 15 residues. Germline values: CDR1 LNHNV, CDR2 YYDKDF (reference sequence). Trimming shortened V by 6 bases and J by 0 bases, and 12 bases separated the two germline ends.

This clonotype has a handful of counts. DNA for the CDR3: TGTGCCAGTAGTATAGAGGCCAGCGGGAAGACCCAGTACTTC. This gives the protein CASSIEASGKTQYF. The V and J genes are TRBV19 and TRBJ2-5; 7 bases are shared with TRBD2. The germline V gene has CDR1 LNHDA and CDR2 SQIVND (reference sequence). The CDR3 has 14 residues. With 0 bases clipped from V and 6 bases from J, the junction kept 4 bases outside the gene matches.

This clonotype was observed a few times. The V call is TRBV28, the J call TRBJ2-7, with D tentatively TRBD2 (6 bases). The CDR3 consists of 14 residues. V dropped 6 bases and J dropped 5 bases, with 17 bases sitting between them. CDR1 and CDR2 from the germline V gene are MDHEN and SYDVKM. CDR3 protein: CASSRGTLGNEQYF. CDR3 nucleotide sequence: TGTGCCAGCAGCCGCGGGACTCTCGGGAACGAGCAGTACTTC.

Ten or more counts support this clonotype. The genes are TRBV29-1 and TRBJ2-7, with unresolved D. Trimming pared 5 bases from V and 3 bases from J, leaving 8 bases between. Germline V gene data show CDR1 as SQVTM and CDR2 as ANQGSEA. CDR3 length equals 11 residues. This chain's CDR3 is CSVQWNYEQYF. For the CDR3, the DNA is TGCAGCGTTCAATGGAACTACGAGCAGTACTTC.

In its sample, this clonotype was seen a few times. The V gene is TRBV9, the J gene TRBJ2-3; D remains unclear. This CDR3 is built from 15 residues. Trimming took off 0 bases at V and 0 bases at J, with 8 bases between the two ends. Germline lookup yields CDR1 SGDLS and CDR2 YYNGEE. The CDR3 DNA reads TGTGCCAGCAGCGTAGATGGCACTAGCACAGATACGCAGTATTTT. It codes for CASSVDGTSTDTQYF.

V is TRBV3-1 and J is TRBJ2-5, with D tentatively TRBD2 (6 bases). The CDR3 length is 14 residues. CDR1 and CDR2 from the germline V gene are LGHDT and YNNKEL (reference sequence). The V and J ends lost 3 bases and 4 bases respectively, with 12 bases between them. CDR3 loop: CASSQRGSRETQYF. Written as DNA, the CDR3 is TGTGCCAGCAGCCAGCGGGGATCGCGAGAGACCCAGTACTTC.

This clonotype was seen a handful of times. The chain employs TRBV20-1 and TRBJ2-5, with D possibly TRBD2 on 7 matching bases. The DNA end lines up better with TRBJ2-1; the J call may be wrong. This CDR3 is built from 14 residues. Per germline, CDR1 DFQATT and CDR2 SNEGSKA (reference sequence). CDR3 in amino acids: CSARDSRGGNEQFF. CDR3 coding DNA: TGCAGTGCTAGAGATTCTAGGGGGGGGAATGAGCAGTTCTTC.